These T cell receptor beta chains were read from a single sample in a study of cytomegalovirus exposure and HLA in healthy donors. The repertoire was sequenced with immunoSEQ multiplex PCR; TCRdb's copy has only in-frame clones and lacks some. The sample contains about 200,000 clones, 83% of which appear only once. The sequenced sample was PBMCs. These receptors all stem from a girl aged 10 to 17 in good health and CMV-seronegative. Both conserved end residues are part of each CDR3. The D gene is left open where the match is weak. Not every row has a clone size; where given, it reads once, few, many or a size class.

cdr3_aa,cdr3_nt,clone_size,cdr3_length,j_call,d_call,v_call
CASSDLAGRQFF,TGTGCCAGCAGCGACCTAGCGGGGAGGCAGTTCTTC,-,12,TRBJ2-1,TRBD2,TRBV9
CASRINSQGPEGYTF,TGTGCCAGCAGAATAAACTCACAGGGTCCTGAAGGCTACACCTTC,once,15,TRBJ1-2,-,TRBV27
CATLQGSPWEQYF,TGTGCCACCCTGCAGGGATCCCCTTGGGAGCAGTACTTC,-,13,TRBJ2-7,-,TRBV6-1
CASSITEAGGFHEQYF,TGTGCCAGTAGTATAACGGAAGCAGGGGGCTTCCACGAGCAGTACTTC,-,16,TRBJ2-7,TRBD1,TRBV19
CASSSQEGGTQYF,TGTGCCAGCAGCTCCCAGGAGGGTGGTACGCAGTATTTT,-,13,TRBJ2-3,-,TRBV7-3
CASSQYRGFSYNEQFF,TGCGCCAGCAGCCAATACAGGGGGTTCTCCTACAATGAGCAGTTCTTC,-,16,TRBJ2-1,TRBD1,TRBV4-3
CASYRSGVAEAFF,TGTGCCAGCTACAGGTCGGGGGTGGCTGAAGCTTTCTTT,-,13,TRBJ1-1,-,TRBV18
CATQGFFVNEQFF,TGTGCCACTCAGGGTTTTTTTGTCAATGAGCAGTTCTTC,-,13,TRBJ2-1,-,TRBV15
CASSFPGVGEQFF,TGTGCCAGCAGCTTTCCTGGAGTGGGTGAGCAGTTCTTC,-,13,TRBJ2-1,-,TRBV7-9
CASSPGQGRETQYF,TGTGCCAGCAGCCCTGGACAGGGGAGGGAGACCCAGTACTTC,-,14,TRBJ2-5,TRBD1,TRBV7-2
CASSRLAGTEQYF,TGCGCCAGCAGCCGACTAGCGGGGACTGAGCAGTACTTC,-,13,TRBJ2-7,TRBD2,TRBV5-1
CASSQDILAVYPKNEQYF,TGTGCCAGCAGCCAAGATATTCTAGCGGTGTACCCTAAGAACGAGCAGTACTTC,-,18,TRBJ2-7,TRBD2,TRBV4-2
CASRPGQGIDEQYF,TGTGCCAGCAGGCCGGGACAGGGGATAGACGAGCAGTACTTC,-,14,TRBJ2-7,TRBD1,TRBV5-4
CASSLLENSNQPQHF,TGTGCCAGCAGTTTACTGGAGAATAGCAATCAGCCCCAGCATTTT,-,15,TRBJ1-5,-,TRBV27
CASSLSPGGRVYGYTF,TGTGCCAGCAGTCTATCACCCGGGGGACGGGTTTATGGCTACACCTTC,few,16,TRBJ1-2,-,TRBV28
CASSTGLGGNTEAFF,TGTGCCAGCAGCACCGGACTCGGTGGGAACACTGAAGCTTTCTTT,-,15,TRBJ1-1,-,TRBV5-4
CASSYAPTVNTEAFF,TGTGCCAGCAGTTACGCCCCCACAGTGAACACTGAAGCTTTCTTT,-,15,TRBJ1-1,-,TRBV6-5
CASSLGTGALNTEAFF,TGTGCCAGCAGCCTCGGGACAGGGGCATTGAACACTGAAGCTTTCTTT,-,16,TRBJ1-1,TRBD1,TRBV28
CATSTPPRTGDLVTQYF,TGTGCCACCAGCACCCCTCCCCGGACAGGGGATCTAGTTACGCAGTATTTT,-,17,TRBJ2-3,TRBD1,TRBV15
CASGTTTYEQYF,TGTGCCAGCGGCACAACAACCTACGAGCAGTACTTC,-,12,TRBJ2-7,-,TRBV28
CASSQEVRLNEKLFF,TGCGCCAGCAGCCAAGAGGTCAGACTTAATGAAAAACTGTTTTTT,-,15,TRBJ1-4,-,TRBV4-3
CATELGLAATDTQYF,TGCGCCACCGAGTTGGGACTAGCGGCCACAGATACGCAGTATTTT,-,15,TRBJ2-3,TRBD2,TRBV10-2
CASSNPGAWGGYTF,TGTGCCAGCAGCAACCCAGGGGCGTGGGGTGGCTACACCTTC,once,14,TRBJ1-2,-,TRBV5-8
CASEARDRDGEAFF,TGTGCCAGTGAAGCCCGGGACAGGGACGGGGAAGCTTTCTTT,-,14,TRBJ1-1,TRBD1,TRBV6-4
CASSYVGLGSSYEQYF,TGTGCCAGCAGTTACGTGGGACTAGGTTCGTCCTACGAGCAGTACTTC,-,16,TRBJ2-7,TRBD2,TRBV6-5
CASSYGVGDYGYTF,TGTGCCAGCAGTTACGGGGTAGGGGACTATGGCTACACCTTC,-,14,TRBJ1-2,-,TRBV6-5
CASSTGRGDEQYF,TGTGCCAGCAGCACGGGCCGGGGGGACGAGCAGTACTTC,-,13,TRBJ2-7,TRBD2,TRBV11-3
CASSIGQTTTDTQYF,TGTGCCAGTAGTATAGGGCAGACAACCACAGATACGCAGTATTTT,-,15,TRBJ2-3,-,TRBV19
CASSFALSIGFGEQYF,TGTGCCAGCAGCTTTGCCCTTAGCATAGGTTTTGGAGAGCAGTACTTC,-,16,TRBJ2-7,-,TRBV7-2
CASGGPPTNTEAFF,TGTGCCAGCGGGGGCCCTCCCACGAACACTGAAGCTTTCTTT,-,14,TRBJ1-1,-,TRBV28
CASRQRSNTDTQYF,TGCGCCAGCAGGCAGCGGTCTAACACAGATACGCAGTATTTT,-,14,TRBJ2-3,-,TRBV5-1
CASSLSQYTEAFF,TGTGCCAGCAGCTTAAGTCAGTACACTGAAGCTTTCTTT,few,13,TRBJ1-1,-,TRBV7-3